This T cell receptor beta chain came from a study of cytomegalovirus exposure and HLA in healthy donors. Study-wide findings and caveats: In an earlier analysis, about 87% or about 30%: the productive usage of most TCR beta V segments. The study labeled fewer than 200 TCR beta chains cytomegalovirus-associated. When a later analysis was performed, an Asian-associated ancestry cluster reportedly had fewer N-insertions than the 666-donor mean. In a later analysis, TCR beta V- and J-gene trimming was associated with a missense DCLRE1C variant.

V lost 0 bases and J lost 3; bases outside the gene matches: 7. This CDR3 spans 16 amino acids. Germline V lookup: CDR1 SGHTA, CDR2 FQGNSA. PCR used 60 Vbeta primers and 13 Jbeta primers. Some clones are missing from TCRdb's copy, which holds only in-frame ones; the method was immunoSEQ multiplex PCR. The sample carries some 120,000 clones, 74% recorded once. In the case of this clone: Its specificity is unknown.

V usage is TRBV7-2 and J usage is TRBJ2-7; 8 bases are shared with TRBD2. The sequenced material came from PBMCs. The source is a human donor in good health. CDR3 amino acids: CASSLAEAGGGYEQYF. The CDR3 nucleotides read TGTGCCAGCAGCTTAGCTGAGGCGGGAGGCGGCTACGAGCAGTACTTC.